The 27 T cell receptor beta chains given below trace back to one sample, sequenced in a study of shared clonotypes between healthy human individuals. TCRdb's copy holds only in-frame clones and misses some; the assay was immunoSEQ multiplex PCR. The profile covers approximately 100,000 clones, with about 72% appearing a single time and almost 25% taken by the ten largest. The sequenced sample consisted of memory CD8+ T cells sorted from blood. Subset here: CD45RO+ cells pooled with CCR7-negative TemRA cells. These receptors were obtained from a woman aged 25-40 years in good health.

In this sample, this clone turned up a few times. The J gene is TRBJ1-3, the V gene TRBV30; 7 nucleotides agree with TRBD1. Germline CDR1 GTSNPN, CDR2 SVGIG (reference sequence). V gave up 2 bases and J gave up 2 bases; unmatched junction bases: 3. The CDR3 loop spans 14 amino acids. CDR3 DNA sequence: TGTGCCTGGAGTACAGGGGTTACTGGAAACACCATATATTTT. It yields the protein CAWSTGVTGNTIYF.

The chain recombines TRBV6-4 with TRBJ2-3, with a possible D match to TRBD2 (6 bases). There are 14 residues in the CDR3. Trimming pared 4 bases from V and 6 bases from J, leaving 14 bases between. Per the germline V gene, CDR1 is MRHNA and CDR2 is SNTAGT. CDR3 sequence: CASSGAAGRDTQYF. CDR3 nucleotides: TGTGCCAGCAGTGGGGCGGCGGGACGGGATACGCAGTATTTT.

This clone came up once. This chain connects TRBV19 to TRBJ1-1; D is perhaps TRBD1 (6 bases). From germline, CDR1 is LNHDA and CDR2 SQIVND (reference sequence). V was pared by 7 bases and J by 0 bases, with 27 bases between. The CDR3 is 19 residues long. The CDR3 region has the DNA TGTGCCAGTACCCCCCCTGACAGGCCGCAGAGGATTATGAACACTGAAGCTTTCTTT. It codes for CASTPPDRPQRIMNTEAFF.

The genes are TRBV5-1 and TRBJ1-5; TRBD1 might be the D (5 bases). This CDR3 has 15 amino acids. Germline CDR1 is SGHRS and CDR2 is YFSETQ. Trimming removed 3 bases from V and 1 base from J, with 11 bases in between. In DNA form, the CDR3 reads TGCGCCAGCAGCTGGGACGGGGAGAGCAATCAGCCCCAGCATTTT. It is translated as CASSWDGESNQPQHF.

This clone was counted between two and nine times. The V call is TRBV7-6, the J call TRBJ1-4, with D tentatively TRBD1 (5 bases). V was cut by 4 bases and J by 8 bases, with 14 bases left in between. Looked up from germline, CDR1 is SGHVS and CDR2 is FNYEAQ. The CDR3 is 14 residues long. The CDR3 DNA reads as TGTGCCAGCAGCTCGGGGGTAGGCGCCGAAAAACTGTTTTTT. Translating gives CASSSGVGAEKLFF.

The chain employs TRBV2 and TRBJ2-1, with D perhaps TRBD1 or TRBD2 (5 bases each). The V end was cut by 6 bases, the J end by 7 bases, with 13 bases between. Germline V gene lookup returns CDR1 SNHLY and CDR2 FYNNEI. There are 13 residues in the CDR3. The CDR3 nucleotides are TGTGCCAGCAGAAGCGGAGAGGGGAATGAGCAGTTCTTC. Translation: CASRSGEGNEQFF.

This clone was counted only a few times. The rearrangement links TRBV4-1 to TRBJ1-5, with no clear D. The germline V gene has CDR1 MGHRA and CDR2 YSYEKL. The V end was cut by 0 bases, the J end by 1 base, with 7 bases between. The CDR3 runs 15 residues. The CDR3 spells CASSQDLVSNQPQHF. The CDR3 DNA reads as TGCGCCAGCAGCCAAGATCTAGTCAGCAATCAGCCCCAGCATTTT.

The rearrangement joins TRBV7-8 to TRBJ1-2; D may be TRBD1 (6 bases). The V end was cut by 0 bases, the J end by 3 bases, with 23 bases between. CDR1 and CDR2 (germline): SGHVS, FQNEAQ. The CDR3 consists of 19 residues. CDR3 sequence reads: CASSLARNRAKPVDYGYTF. The DNA of the CDR3 is TGTGCCAGCAGCTTAGCGCGGAACAGGGCGAAACCGGTTGACTATGGCTACACCTTC.

This clone was seen a few times. The V and J genes are TRBV11-2 and TRBJ2-1; no clear D. The germline gives CDR1 SGHAT, CDR2 FQNNGV. Between the trimmed V and J ends, which lost 8 bases and 0 bases, there was a span of 8 bases. This CDR3 comprises 13 residues. The CDR3 DNA is TGTGCCAGCTCAGGCGGCTCCTACAATGAGCAGTTCTTC. This gives the protein CASSGGSYNEQFF.

This clone was seen ten or more times. V and J are TRBV5-8 and TRBJ2-1, with TRBD2 matching 9 bases. Germline-derived CDR1 and CDR2 are SGHTS and YDEGEE. Trimming cost V 6 bases and J 7 bases; bases outside gene matches: 2. The CDR3 covers 12 residues. DNA of the CDR3: TGTGCCAGCAAAACTAGCGGGAATGAGCAGTTCTTC. It is translated as CASKTSGNEQFF. The full variable domain, completed using reference TRBV5-8 and TRBJ2-1, is EAGVTQSPTHLIKTRGQQATLRCSPISGHTSVYWYQQALGLGLQFLLWYDEGEERNRGNFPPRFSGRQFPNYSSELNVNALELEDSALYLCASKTSGNEQFFGPGTRLTVL.

The genes are TRBV29-1 and TRBJ2-7; tentatively, D is TRBD1 or TRBD2 (5 bases each). Looked up from germline, CDR1 is SQVTM and CDR2 is ANQGSEA. The germline V and J ends were trimmed by 5 bases and 6 bases, with 23 bases remaining between them. The CDR3 runs to 15 residues. The CDR3 nucleotides read TGCAGCGTTAGCCTGACTCGGGCAGGGAGCTTCGAGCAGTACTTC. This sequence encodes CSVSLTRAGSFEQYF.

V is TRBV27 and J is TRBJ2-7; D may be TRBD1 (6 bases). Germline V CDR1 and CDR2: MNHEY, SMNVEV (reference sequence). Trimming took off 5 bases at V and 2 bases at J, with 13 bases between the two ends. The CDR3 is 14 residues long. This CDR3 reads CASSLTGSTYEQYF. The CDR3 nucleotides are TGTGCCAGCAGTCTTACAGGGAGTACCTACGAGCAGTACTTC.

The CDR3 DNA sequence: TGTGCCAGCAGCCACCTCGGGGCTGAAGCTTTCTTT. Its translation is CASSHLGAEAFF. The V call is TRBV27, the J call TRBJ1-1; D is undetermined. The CDR3 loop spans 12 amino acids. The germline V and J ends were trimmed by 6 bases and 6 bases, with 11 bases remaining between them. Germline loops: CDR1 MNHEY, CDR2 SMNVEV (reference sequence).

This clone occurred a few times. The sample has other DNA sequences that encode this CDR3 too. The chain joins TRBV6-1 to TRBJ1-5; D is ambiguous. Germline V gene lookup returns CDR1 MNHNS and CDR2 SASEGT. The CDR3 runs to 12 residues. V was cut by 6 bases and J by 6 bases, with 9 bases left in between. The CDR3 here is CASRTLGQPQHF. CDR3 nucleotide sequence: TGTGCCAGCAGGACCCTGGGTCAGCCCCAGCATTTT.

The J gene is TRBJ1-2, the V gene TRBV27, with 9 bases aligning to TRBD1. The CDR3 loop spans 13 amino acids. Germline CDR1 reads MNHEY; CDR2 reads SMNVEV (reference sequence). Trimming removed 9 bases from V and 2 bases from J; junction bases left unmatched: 4. As DNA, the CDR3 is TGTGCCAGTAGGACAGGGGCGAACTATGGCTACACCTTC. This encodes CASRTGANYGYTF.

The rearrangement links TRBV27 to TRBJ1-2, with unresolved D. Germline-derived CDR1 and CDR2 are MNHEY and SMNVEV (reference sequence). Trimming left V 10 bases short and J 8 bases short, with 23 bases between. The CDR3 spans 14 residues. The CDR3 DNA is TGTGCCACAGCTTTTTCGCGGGGTCTATACGGCTACACCTTC. Protein sequence: CATAFSRGLYGYTF.

This clone was found a few times. The chain combines TRBV6-1 with TRBJ2-7; TRBD2 matches at 10 bases. Per the germline V gene, CDR1 is MNHNS and CDR2 is SASEGT. CDR3 length: 15 residues. Trimming cost V 2 bases and J 5 bases; bases outside gene matches: 6. The CDR3: CASSESSSGSDEQYF. The CDR3, as DNA: TGTGCCAGCAGTGAATCCTCTAGCGGGAGCGACGAGCAGTACTTC.

The rearrangement links TRBV30 to TRBJ1-2, with D possibly matching TRBD1 (5 bases). Trimming stripped 4 bases from V and 8 bases from J, with 17 bases between. Germline V gives CDR1 GTSNPN, CDR2 SVGIG (reference sequence). There are 13 residues in the CDR3. The CDR3 here is CAWTSWTSAGYTF. As DNA, the CDR3 is TGTGCCTGGACGTCGTGGACATCTGCAGGCTACACCTTC.

The chain uses TRBV6-1 and TRBJ1-1, with D tentatively TRBD1 (6 bases). The V and J ends lost 4 bases and 8 bases respectively, with 14 bases between them. The CDR3 extends over 13 amino acids. Germline V gives CDR1 MNHNS, CDR2 SASEGT. The CDR3 DNA reads TGTGCCAGCAGTGCTGTAGGGGGGGGCGAAGCTTTCTTT. Amino acid sequence: CASSAVGGGEAFF.

This chain joins TRBV6-4 and TRBJ1-5, with D possibly being TRBD1 (5 bases). Trimming removed 6 bases from V and 7 bases from J, with 13 bases in between. The CDR3 runs to 13 residues. CDR1 and CDR2 (germline): MRHNA, SNTAGT. The CDR3 loop reads CASSKEGVQPQHF. CDR3 sequence (DNA): TGTGCCAGCAGCAAAGAAGGGGTCCAGCCCCAGCATTTT.

This clone is categorized as hyperexpanded. V usage is TRBV7-9 and J usage is TRBJ2-7; 7 nucleotides line up with TRBD2. The CDR3 sequence is 16 residues long. Per germline, CDR1 SEHNR and CDR2 FQNEAQ (reference sequence). V trimming: 2 bases; J trimming: 6 bases; junction bases outside the gene matches: 13. The CDR3 reads CASSLLAGVGVGEQYF. CDR3 sequence (DNA): TGTGCCAGCAGCTTACTTGCGGGAGTAGGGGTGGGCGAGCAGTACTTC.

The V gene is TRBV7-9, the J gene TRBJ2-7; D uncertain. Germline values: CDR1 SEHNR, CDR2 FQNEAQ (reference sequence). Deletions cut 0 bases from V and 3 bases from J, with 6 bases between. CDR3 length: 13 residues. The CDR3 sequence: CASSLANIYEQYF. CDR3 sequence (DNA): TGTGCCAGCAGCTTAGCTAATATCTACGAGCAGTACTTC.

A single count supports this clone. This sequence joins TRBV25-1 and TRBJ2-1, with D unclear. V lost 3 bases and J lost 10, with 13 bases in between. The germline V gene encodes CDR1 MGHDK and CDR2 SYGVNS. The CDR3 is made up of 13 amino acids. The CDR3 loop is CASSDLELLEQFF. The CDR3 nucleotides are TGTGCCAGCAGTGACCTGGAGCTTTTAGAGCAGTTCTTC.

On this clone itself: A much larger clone differs by one base, so this may be a read error. The J gene is TRBJ1-5, the V gene TRBV25-1; 9 bases are shared with TRBD1. The CDR3 covers 15 residues. Germline CDR1 and CDR2: MGHDK and SYGVNS. The junction had 2 bases not matched to a gene; V was cut back by 4 bases and J by 1 base. Written as DNA, the CDR3 is TGTGCCAGCAGTGGCGGGACAGGGAGCAATCAGCCCCAGCATTTT. Amino acids: CASSGGTGSNQPQHF.

The chain employs TRBV5-6 and TRBJ2-5, with a possible D match to TRBD1 (6 bases). The J call may be incorrect, as the DNA end agrees better with TRBJ2-7. The CDR3 sequence is 14 residues long. The germline gives CDR1 SGHDT, CDR2 YYEEEE. CDR3 sequence reads: CASSLGDTDYEQYF. The CDR3 DNA reads TGTGCCAGCAGCTTGGGGGACACAGACTACGAGCAGTACTTC.

V usage is TRBV5-4 and J usage is TRBJ2-6, with D possibly matching TRBD1 (6 bases). This CDR3 is built from 15 residues. CDR1 is SGHNT, CDR2 YYREEE, per germline (reference sequence). Trimming left V 4 bases short and J 0 bases short, with 8 bases between. DNA of the CDR3: TGTGCCAGCAGCGGACAGCTCTCTGGGGCCAACGTCCTGACTTTC. Protein: CASSGQLSGANVLTF.

This clone was seen a single time. The chain carries TRBV5-1 and TRBJ2-2; D perhaps matches TRBD1 (6 bases). Germline V lookup: CDR1 SGHRS, CDR2 YFSETQ. This CDR3 is 16 amino acids long. V dropped 1 base and J dropped 3 bases, with 13 bases sitting between them. The CDR3 spells CASSLRQELHTGELFF. Written as DNA, the CDR3 is TGCGCCAGCAGCTTGAGACAGGAGCTCCACACCGGGGAGCTGTTTTTT.